This TCR beta chain was identified in a study of blood T cell repertoires in COVID-19. Some clones are missing from TCRdb's copy, which holds only in-frame ones; the method was immunoSEQ multiplex PCR. The sample includes tens of thousands of clones, roughly 87% seen only once; the top ten take less than 7%. The count of this clone is one. The germline V gene encodes CDR1 SGHVS and CDR2 FNYEAQ. This CDR3 contains 17 residues. With 4 bases clipped from V and 5 bases from J, the junction kept 13 bases outside the gene matches. This clonotype originated in a woman aged 50 to 60 with acute or convalescent COVID-19. Sequencing used peripheral blood. The chain links TRBV7-6 to TRBJ2-1; 8 bases match TRBD1. The CDR3 DNA reads as TGTGCCAGCAGCTCTCTTATCCGGGACAGGAATGACAATGAGCAGTTCTTC. It specifies CASSSLIRDRNDNEQFF.